These T cell receptor beta chains were read from a single sample in a study of a mutant IDH1 vaccine in newly diagnosed glioma. Their target antigens are unknown. The repertoire was sequenced with immunoSEQ multiplex PCR; TCRdb's copy has only in-frame clones and lacks some. The data show approximately 43,000 clones, 60% to 85% seen once. Material: PBMCs, obtained from a glioma patient whose treatment included an IDH1 peptide vaccine. Every receptor here comes from a woman in her thirties or forties with glioma. Some clones in this sample may be carry-over from other donors' samples. Both conserved end residues are part of each CDR3.

CDR3aa	v_gene	j_gene
CASSSTGETQYF	TRBV5-1	TRBJ2-5
CASSQERQTQYF	TRBV14	TRBJ2-5
CASSFYPGRSSYEQYF	TRBV7-9	TRBJ2-7
CASSLNGVLGETQYF	TRBV27	TRBJ2-5
CASGTPNYGYTF	TRBV6-5	TRBJ1-2
CASTLGRNTEAFF	TRBV6-5	TRBJ1-1
CASSQDFRSQETQYF	TRBV4-3	TRBJ2-5
CASSDPGRINEQFF	TRBV11-1	TRBJ2-1
CASSLGGQGSYNEQFF	TRBV18	TRBJ2-1
CASREGTGRGTEAFF	TRBV28	TRBJ1-1
CASRGRAQYGYTF	TRBV27	TRBJ1-2
CASSPGLNEQFF	TRBV5-1	TRBJ2-1
CASSSEAGAGSDTQYF	TRBV7-2	TRBJ2-3
CASGRAGENEKLFF	TRBV4-2	TRBJ1-4
CASSQDRALNTGELFF	TRBV4-2	TRBJ2-2
CASSPLKYNEQFF	TRBV7-9	TRBJ2-1
CASTGDQETQYF	TRBV5-4	TRBJ2-5
CASSLATGINEQFF	TRBV5-8	TRBJ2-1
CASSIRDNTEAFF	TRBV19	TRBJ1-1
CASSVAGKNTEAFF	TRBV9	TRBJ1-1
CASSLGTESGNTIYF	TRBV5-4	TRBJ1-3
CASSFSSILDRGFRDGYTF	TRBV28	TRBJ1-2
CASAHGGGPRNLSYEQYF	TRBV5-4	TRBJ2-7
CASSIGGRVSTDTQYF	TRBV25-1	TRBJ2-3
CAISESTTGERLFF	TRBV10-3	TRBJ2-1
CASSPSGISGDQVEQFF	TRBV28	TRBJ2-1
CSVRLGGTSYEQYF	TRBV29-1	TRBJ2-7
CASSERAVYEKLFF	TRBV6-1	TRBJ1-4
CASSTRDGRWGYTF	TRBV6-5	TRBJ1-2
CASSSKATSGLQETQYF	TRBV7-9	TRBJ2-5
CASSQEGGYTF	TRBV4-2	TRBJ1-2
CASSWGWEDTQYF	TRBV7-3	TRBJ2-3
CASSLARSGNQPQHF	TRBV7-9	TRBJ1-5
CASSLLGAGGETQYF	TRBV7-3	TRBJ2-5
CASSLVTSGGAVRETQYF	TRBV11-2	TRBJ2-5
CASSHSGKQGYGYTF	TRBV7-2	TRBJ1-2
CASSSTIHPPQETQYF	TRBV19	TRBJ2-5
CASGSTWTEAFF	TRBV2	TRBJ1-1
CASSYSQGGNQPQHF	TRBV6-6	TRBJ1-5
CASSLLLAGPTGELFF	TRBV5-1	TRBJ2-2
CASSPPTSYGYTF	TRBV18	TRBJ1-2
CASSGGQEHYEQYF	TRBV9	TRBJ2-7
CASHQIAGGGYGYTF	TRBV2	TRBJ1-2
CASSGPDRRGEQYF	TRBV2	TRBJ2-7
CATSGGRGGRPGDTQYF	TRBV15	TRBJ2-3
CASSEEWGINGYTF	TRBV27	TRBJ1-2
CASSPLRRAGPYNEQFF	TRBV7-9	TRBJ2-1
CATRELTRNQPQHF	TRBV15	TRBJ1-5
CASSWRGGDTQYF	TRBV9	TRBJ2-3
CASSQEQRAPEAFF	TRBV4-2	TRBJ1-1
CASSFRNNEQFF	TRBV27	TRBJ2-1
CASSVRGLTGSDTQYF	TRBV2	TRBJ2-3
CASLAGVGGELFF	TRBV10-3	TRBJ2-2
CASSQVKGSSYEQYF	TRBV14	TRBJ2-7